These T cell receptor beta chains were read from a single sample in a study of CD8+ T cells in alopecia areata. Assay: immunoSEQ multiplex PCR; the TCRdb copy retains only in-frame clones and omits some. The sample contains 150,000 to 200,000 clones, around 57% of which appear only once. Sequencing was performed on CD4+ T cells sorted from blood. All receptors come from a human donor in good health. Both conserved end residues are part of each CDR3. The order of the fields is clone size, D gene, J gene, V gene, CDR3 protein, CDR3 DNA. The D gene is left open where the match is weak. Size is omitted from some rows. Given values are once, few, many or a class for expanded clones.

.	.	TRBJ2-1	TRBV25-1	CASSESKAGRNEQFF	TGTGCCAGCAGTGAATCAAAGGCGGGCCGGAATGAGCAGTTCTTC
.	.	TRBJ2-5	TRBV4-2	CASSQGPLDETQYF	TGTGCCAGCAGCCAAGGTCCTCTAGACGAGACCCAGTACTTC
.	TRBD1	TRBJ2-1	TRBV29-1	CSVEIKTGTGVEQFF	TGCAGCGTTGAAATAAAAACCGGGACAGGGGTTGAGCAGTTCTTC
.	TRBD2	TRBJ2-5	TRBV9	CASSGAGENQETQYF	TGTGCCAGCAGCGGAGCGGGAGAAAACCAAGAGACCCAGTACTTC
few	.	TRBJ2-2	TRBV28	CASSGLMEFGELFF	TGTGCCAGCAGTGGGTTGATGGAGTTCGGGGAGCTGTTTTTT
.	.	TRBJ1-2	TRBV30	CAWSVGFFDGYTF	TGTGCCTGGAGTGTGGGGTTTTTCGATGGCTACACCTTC
.	.	TRBJ2-7	TRBV5-1	CASSLGLSTYEQYF	TGCGCCAGCAGCTTAGGACTGTCAACCTACGAGCAGTACTTC
few	.	TRBJ2-7	TRBV29-1	CSVRGSAGGYEQYF	TGCAGCGTAAGAGGTTCGGCAGGGGGGTACGAGCAGTACTTC
.	.	TRBJ2-3	TRBV4-2	CASSQDLAGTTDTQYF	TGTGCCAGCAGCCAAGATTTGGCAGGTACCACAGATACGCAGTATTTT
once	.	TRBJ2-1	TRBV9	CASSVGGTPVNEQFF	TGTGCCAGCAGCGTAGGGGGGACACCGGTAAATGAGCAGTTCTTC
.	.	TRBJ1-5	TRBV4-1	CASSQEDWGFQPQHF	TGCGCCAGCAGCCAAGAAGACTGGGGATTTCAGCCCCAGCATTTT
few	.	TRBJ2-7	TRBV29-1	CSVGAYEQYF	TGCAGCGTTGGGGCGTACGAGCAGTACTTC
.	.	TRBJ2-5	TRBV19	CASSIDGTSTQYF	TGTGCCAGTAGTATAGATGGAACCTCGACCCAGTACTTC
few	.	TRBJ1-5	TRBV4-1	CASSQDGTTGARHLNQPQHF	TGCGCCAGCAGCCAAGATGGGACGACGGGGGCCCGGCACCTTAATCAGCCCCAGCATTTT
.	.	TRBJ2-6	TRBV2	CASWAAYGANVLTF	TGTGCCAGCTGGGCGGCGTATGGGGCCAACGTCCTGACTTTC
many	TRBD2	TRBJ2-1	TRBV7-2	CASSLAPLGSGRAMEQFF	TGTGCCAGCAGCTTAGCACCGCTCGGCAGCGGGAGGGCTATGGAGCAGTTCTTC
.	.	TRBJ2-1	TRBV4-1	CASSPIGGRVGNEQFF	TGCGCCAGCAGCCCAATCGGGGGGCGGGTAGGCAATGAGCAGTTCTTC
few	TRBD2	TRBJ2-2	TRBV4-1	CASSQALAGITGELFF	TGCGCCAGCAGCCAGGCACTAGCGGGGATTACCGGGGAGCTGTTTTTT
.	TRBD1	TRBJ2-5	TRBV19	CASSITGGGETQYF	TGTGCCAGTAGCATAACAGGGGGAGGAGAGACCCAGTACTTC
.	TRBD2	TRBJ2-7	TRBV5-1	CASSPGLAGVYEQYF	TGCGCCAGCAGCCCGGGACTAGCGGGAGTCTACGAGCAGTACTTC
few	.	TRBJ2-1	TRBV29-1	CSVAPLPPEQFF	TGCAGCGTTGCCCCATTGCCACCTGAGCAGTTCTTC
.	.	TRBJ2-7	TRBV4-1	CASSRQGGRTIYEQYF	TGCGCCAGCAGTCGACAGGGAGGAAGGACCATCTACGAGCAGTACTTC
medium-sized	.	TRBJ2-7	TRBV28	CASSSVLVWTGRLNEQYF	TGTGCCAGCAGTTCCGTGCTTGTATGGACGGGACGACTCAACGAGCAGTACTTC
.	.	TRBJ2-7	TRBV10-3	CAISVLGGYEQYF	TGTGCCATCAGTGTTTTAGGGGGCTACGAGCAGTACTTC
.	.	TRBJ2-5	TRBV25-1	CASSERGVPVGVETQYF	TGTGCCAGCAGCGAACGAGGAGTCCCCGTGGGGGTAGAGACCCAGTACTTC
few	TRBD2	TRBJ2-1	TRBV27	CASSPSGIYNEQFF	TGTGCCAGCAGTCCCAGCGGGATTTACAATGAGCAGTTCTTC
.	TRBD1	TRBJ2-4	TRBV5-1	CASSSWTGIQNIQYF	TGCGCCAGCAGCTCCTGGACAGGGATCCAAAACATTCAGTACTTC
.	.	TRBJ1-1	TRBV29-1	CSVADLGVVGSEAFF	TGCAGCGTTGCTGACCTGGGAGTGGTTGGTTCTGAAGCTTTCTTT
.	.	TRBJ1-1	TRBV7-9	CASILGDTEAFF	TGTGCCAGCATTCTCGGGGACACTGAAGCTTTCTTT
few	.	TRBJ2-7	TRBV29-1	CSVVAGSFHEQYF	TGCAGCGTTGTCGCAGGGTCATTCCACGAGCAGTACTTC
.	.	TRBJ2-5	TRBV7-9	CASRSWTDQETQYF	TGTGCCAGCAGGTCTTGGACAGACCAAGAGACCCAGTACTTC
.	.	TRBJ1-1	TRBV29-1	CSVEEFRERTEAFF	TGCAGCGTTGAAGAATTCCGGGAGCGGACTGAAGCTTTCTTT
.	TRBD2	TRBJ2-7	TRBV25-1	CASSTLADYEQYF	TGTGCCAGCAGCACCCTAGCGGACTACGAGCAGTACTTC
.	TRBD2	TRBJ2-5	TRBV6-1	CASSEGRISGTQETQYF	TGTGCCAGCAGTGAAGGACGGATTAGCGGGACCCAAGAGACCCAGTACTTC
.	.	TRBJ2-7	TRBV25-1	CASRTSGGPHAEQYF	TGTGCCAGCAGGACAAGCGGCGGGCCCCATGCCGAGCAGTACTTC
few	.	TRBJ1-3	TRBV9	CASSVAGGTRVSGNTIYF	TGTGCCAGCAGCGTAGCTGGGGGGACCCGAGTCTCTGGAAACACCATATATTTT
.	TRBD2	TRBJ2-7	TRBV6-6	CASSYRRSSGYYEQYF	TGTGCCAGCAGTTACCGTCGGTCTAGCGGCTATTACGAGCAGTACTTC
.	TRBD1	TRBJ2-3	TRBV18	CASSPPGQITDTQYF	TGTGCCAGCTCACCACCGGGACAGATCACAGATACGCAGTATTTT
.	TRBD2	TRBJ2-3	TRBV7-9	CASRLAGVTDTQYF	TGTGCCAGCAGACTAGCGGGAGTAACAGATACGCAGTATTTT
.	.	TRBJ2-7	TRBV5-1	CASSLSQGVYEQYF	TGCGCCAGCAGCTTGTCCCAAGGAGTCTACGAGCAGTACTTC
few	.	TRBJ1-3	TRBV7-9	CASSLEAFSGNTIYF	TGTGCCAGCAGCTTAGAGGCCTTCTCTGGAAACACCATATATTTT
few	.	TRBJ2-2	TRBV7-9	CASSPRQDTGELFF	TGTGCCAGCAGCCCGAGACAGGACACCGGGGAGCTGTTTTTT
.	TRBD2	TRBJ2-1	TRBV2	CASSEAWTSGKNEQFF	TGTGCCAGCAGTGAAGCTTGGACTAGCGGGAAGAATGAGCAGTTCTTC
.	TRBD1	TRBJ1-4	TRBV14	CASSANRGPNEKLFF	TGTGCCAGCAGCGCGAACAGGGGACCTAATGAAAAACTGTTTTTT